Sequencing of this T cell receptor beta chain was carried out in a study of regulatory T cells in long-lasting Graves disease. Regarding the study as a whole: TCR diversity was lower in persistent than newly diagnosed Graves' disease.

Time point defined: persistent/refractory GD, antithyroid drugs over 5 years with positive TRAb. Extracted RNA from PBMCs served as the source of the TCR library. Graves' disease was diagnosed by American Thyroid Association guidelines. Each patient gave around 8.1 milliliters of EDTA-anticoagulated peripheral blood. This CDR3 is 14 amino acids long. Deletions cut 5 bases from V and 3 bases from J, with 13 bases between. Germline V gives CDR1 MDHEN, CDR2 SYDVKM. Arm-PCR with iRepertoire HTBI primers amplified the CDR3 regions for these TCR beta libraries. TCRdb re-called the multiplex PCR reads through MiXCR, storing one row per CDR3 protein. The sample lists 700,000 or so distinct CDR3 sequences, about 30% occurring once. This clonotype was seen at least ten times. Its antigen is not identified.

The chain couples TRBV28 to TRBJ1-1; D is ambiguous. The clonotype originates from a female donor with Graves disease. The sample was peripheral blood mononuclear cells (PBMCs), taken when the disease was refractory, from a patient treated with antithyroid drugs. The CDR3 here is CASSLITGYTEAFF. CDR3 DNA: TGTGCCAGCAGTCTGATCACCGGTTACACTGAAGCTTTCTTT.